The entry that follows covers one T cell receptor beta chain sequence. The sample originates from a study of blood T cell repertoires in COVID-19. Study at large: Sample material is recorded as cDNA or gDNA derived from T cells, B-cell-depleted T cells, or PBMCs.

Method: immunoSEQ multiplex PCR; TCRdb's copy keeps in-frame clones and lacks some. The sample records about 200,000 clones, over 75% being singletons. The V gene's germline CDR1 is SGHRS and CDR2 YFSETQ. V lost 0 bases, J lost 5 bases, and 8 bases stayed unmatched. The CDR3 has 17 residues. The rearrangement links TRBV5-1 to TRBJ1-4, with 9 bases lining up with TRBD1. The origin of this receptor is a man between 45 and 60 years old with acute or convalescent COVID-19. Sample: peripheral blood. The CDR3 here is CASSLGSAGTGNEKLFF. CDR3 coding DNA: TGCGCCAGCAGCTTGGGATCTGCCGGGACAGGGAATGAAAAACTGTTTTTT. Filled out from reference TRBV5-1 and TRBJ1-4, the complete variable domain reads KAGVTQTPRYLIKTRGQQVTLSCSPISGHRSVSWYQQTPGQGLQFLFEYFSETQRNKGNFPGRFSGRQFSNSRSEMNVSTLELGDSALYLCASSLGSAGTGNEKLFFGSGTQLSVL.